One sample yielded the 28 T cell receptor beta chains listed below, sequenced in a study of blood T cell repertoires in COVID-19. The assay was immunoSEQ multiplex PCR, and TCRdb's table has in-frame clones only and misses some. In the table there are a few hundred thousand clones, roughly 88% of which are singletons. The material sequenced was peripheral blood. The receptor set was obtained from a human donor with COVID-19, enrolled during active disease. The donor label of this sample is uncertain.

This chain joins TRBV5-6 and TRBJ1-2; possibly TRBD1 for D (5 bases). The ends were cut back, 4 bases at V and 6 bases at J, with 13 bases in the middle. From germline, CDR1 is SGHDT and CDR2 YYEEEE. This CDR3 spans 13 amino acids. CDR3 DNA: TGTGCCAGCAGCCGCGCAGGGCTGGATGGCTACACCTTC. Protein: CASSRAGLDGYTF.

The CDR3 here is CASSLQETQYF. The DNA for the CDR3 is TGCGCCAGCAGTTTACAAGAGACCCAGTACTTC. The V call is TRBV5-1, the J call TRBJ2-5; no firm D call. From germline, CDR1 is SGHRS and CDR2 YFSETQ. There are 11 residues in the CDR3. V was pared by 5 bases and J by 2 bases, with 4 bases between.

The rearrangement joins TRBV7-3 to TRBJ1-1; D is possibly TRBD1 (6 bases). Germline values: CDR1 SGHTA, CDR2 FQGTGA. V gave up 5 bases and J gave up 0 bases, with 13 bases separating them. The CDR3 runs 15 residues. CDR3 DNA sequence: TGTGCCAGCAGCACAACAGGGACCATGAACACTGAAGCTTTCTTT. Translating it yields CASSTTGTMNTEAFF.

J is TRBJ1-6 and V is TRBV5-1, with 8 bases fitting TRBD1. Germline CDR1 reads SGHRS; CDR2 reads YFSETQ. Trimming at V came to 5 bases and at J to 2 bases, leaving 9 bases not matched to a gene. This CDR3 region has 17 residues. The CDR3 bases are TGCGCCAGCAGGGCGACAGGGGAGTCGACCTATAATTCACCCCTCCACTTT. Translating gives CASRATGESTYNSPLHF.

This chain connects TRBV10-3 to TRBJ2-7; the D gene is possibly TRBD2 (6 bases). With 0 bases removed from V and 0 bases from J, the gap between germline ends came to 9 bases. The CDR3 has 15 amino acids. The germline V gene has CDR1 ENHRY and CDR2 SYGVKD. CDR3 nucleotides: TGTGCCATCAGTGAGTCGCGGGGATTCTCCTACGAGCAGTACTTC. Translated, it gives CAISESRGFSYEQYF.

The CDR3, as DNA: TGTGCCAGCAGTGAATATATCTCCCTAGGTGATCAGCCCCAGCATTTT. It specifies CASSEYISLGDQPQHF. The rearrangement links TRBV6-1 to TRBJ1-5; D not resolved. The germline V gene encodes CDR1 MNHNS and CDR2 SASEGT. Between the trimmed V and J ends, which lost 2 bases and 5 bases, there was a span of 16 bases. This CDR3 has 16 residues.

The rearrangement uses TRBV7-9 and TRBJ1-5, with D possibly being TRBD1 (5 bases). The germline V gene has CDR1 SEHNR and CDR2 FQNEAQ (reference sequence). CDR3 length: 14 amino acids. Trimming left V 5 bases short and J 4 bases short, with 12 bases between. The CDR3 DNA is TGTGCCAGCAGCCCCCAGGGTGGGAATCAGCCCCAGCATTTT. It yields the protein CASSPQGGNQPQHF.

CDR3 coding DNA: TGTGCCAGTATCCCGGGACTAGCGGAGGGAGAGACCCAGTACTTC. It encodes CASIPGLAEGETQYF. The J gene is TRBJ2-5, the V gene TRBV28; 11 nucleotides match TRBD2. The CDR3 sequence is 15 residues long. CDR1 and CDR2 from the germline V gene are MDHEN and SYDVKM. Trimming took 9 bases from V and 4 from J; bases not matched to a gene: 10.

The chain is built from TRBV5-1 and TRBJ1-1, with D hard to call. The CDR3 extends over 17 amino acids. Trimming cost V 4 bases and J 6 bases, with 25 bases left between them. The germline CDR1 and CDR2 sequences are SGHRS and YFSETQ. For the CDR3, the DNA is TGCGCCAGCAGCAGTACAGAAGGAGGCAGCGTGGGCGCTGAAGCTTTCTTT. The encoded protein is CASSSTEGGSVGAEAFF. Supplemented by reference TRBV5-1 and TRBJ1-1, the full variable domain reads KAGVTQTPRYLIKTRGQQVTLSCSPISGHRSVSWYQQTPGQGLQFLFEYFSETQRNKGNFPGRFSGRQFSNSRSEMNVSTLELGDSALYLCASSSTEGGSVGAEAFFGQGTRLTVV.

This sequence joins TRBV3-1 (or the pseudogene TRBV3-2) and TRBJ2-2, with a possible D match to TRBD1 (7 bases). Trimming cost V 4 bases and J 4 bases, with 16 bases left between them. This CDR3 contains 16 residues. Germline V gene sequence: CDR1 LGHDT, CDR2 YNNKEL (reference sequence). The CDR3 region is CASSPHRGGGTGELFF. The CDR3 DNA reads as TGTGCCAGCAGCCCTCACAGGGGAGGCGGCACCGGGGAGCTGTTTTTT.

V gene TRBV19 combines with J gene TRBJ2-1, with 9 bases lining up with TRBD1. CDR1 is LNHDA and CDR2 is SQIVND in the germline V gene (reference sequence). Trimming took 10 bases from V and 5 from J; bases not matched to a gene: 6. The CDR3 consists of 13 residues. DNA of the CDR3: TGTGCCACCGACAGGGGGGCGCACAATGAGCAGTTCTTC. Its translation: CATDRGAHNEQFF.

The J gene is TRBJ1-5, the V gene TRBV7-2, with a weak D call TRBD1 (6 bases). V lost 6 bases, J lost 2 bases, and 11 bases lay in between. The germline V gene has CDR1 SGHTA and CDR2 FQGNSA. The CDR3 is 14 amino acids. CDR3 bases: TGTGCCAGCAGGAAGACAGGCGGCAATCAGCCCCAGCATTTT. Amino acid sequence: CASRKTGGNQPQHF.

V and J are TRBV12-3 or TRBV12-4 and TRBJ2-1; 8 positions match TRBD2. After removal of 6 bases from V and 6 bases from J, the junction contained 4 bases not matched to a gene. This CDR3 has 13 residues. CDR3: CASRKLAVNEQFF. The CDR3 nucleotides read TGTGCCAGCAGGAAACTAGCGGTCAATGAGCAGTTCTTC.

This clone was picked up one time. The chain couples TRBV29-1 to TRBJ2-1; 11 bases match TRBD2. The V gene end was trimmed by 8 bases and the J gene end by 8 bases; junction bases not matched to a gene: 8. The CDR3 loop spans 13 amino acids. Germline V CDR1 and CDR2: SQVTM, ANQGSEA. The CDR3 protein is CSPTSGSADEQFF. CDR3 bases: TGCAGCCCTACTAGCGGGAGTGCGGATGAGCAGTTCTTC.

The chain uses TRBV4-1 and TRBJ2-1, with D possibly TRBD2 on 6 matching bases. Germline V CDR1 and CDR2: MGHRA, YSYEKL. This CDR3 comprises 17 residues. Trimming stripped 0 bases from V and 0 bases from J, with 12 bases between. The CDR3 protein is CASSQDTRGSSYNEQFF. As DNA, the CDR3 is TGCGCCAGCAGCCAAGATACCCGGGGGAGCTCCTACAATGAGCAGTTCTTC.

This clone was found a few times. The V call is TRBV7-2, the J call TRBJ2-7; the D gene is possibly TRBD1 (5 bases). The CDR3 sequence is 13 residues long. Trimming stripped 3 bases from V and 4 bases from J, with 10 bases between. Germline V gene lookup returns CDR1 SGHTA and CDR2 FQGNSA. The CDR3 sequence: CASSFTYRYEQYF. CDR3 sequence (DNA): TGTGCCAGCAGCTTCACCTACAGGTACGAGCAGTACTTC.

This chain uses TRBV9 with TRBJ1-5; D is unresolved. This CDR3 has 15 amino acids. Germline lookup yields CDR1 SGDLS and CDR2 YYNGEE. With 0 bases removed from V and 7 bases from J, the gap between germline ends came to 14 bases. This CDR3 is CASSVDGVIDQPQHF. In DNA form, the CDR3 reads TGTGCCAGCAGCGTAGACGGGGTTATAGACCAGCCCCAGCATTTT.

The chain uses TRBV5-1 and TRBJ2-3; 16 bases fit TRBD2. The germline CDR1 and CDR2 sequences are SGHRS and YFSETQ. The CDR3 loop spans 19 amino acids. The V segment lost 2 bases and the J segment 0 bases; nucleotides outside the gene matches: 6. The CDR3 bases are TGCGCCAGCAGCTTCACCGGGACTAGCGGGGGGGCTAGCACAGATACGCAGTATTTT. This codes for CASSFTGTSGGASTDTQYF.

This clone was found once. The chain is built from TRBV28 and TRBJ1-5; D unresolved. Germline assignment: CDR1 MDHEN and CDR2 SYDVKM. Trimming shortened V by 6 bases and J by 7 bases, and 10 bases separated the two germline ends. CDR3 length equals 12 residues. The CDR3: CASSKTNQPQHF. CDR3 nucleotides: TGTGCCAGCAGCAAGACAAACCAGCCCCAGCATTTT. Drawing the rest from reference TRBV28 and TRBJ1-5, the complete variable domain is DVKVTQSSRYLVKRTGEKVFLECVQDMDHENMFWYRQDPGLGLRLIYFSYDVKMKEKGDIPEGYSVSREKKERFSLILESASTNQTSMYLCASSKTNQPQHFGDGTRLSIL.

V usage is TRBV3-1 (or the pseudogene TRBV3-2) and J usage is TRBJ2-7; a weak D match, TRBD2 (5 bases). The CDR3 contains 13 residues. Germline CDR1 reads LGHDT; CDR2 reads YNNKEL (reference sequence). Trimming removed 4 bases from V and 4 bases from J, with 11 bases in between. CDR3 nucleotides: TGTGCCAGCAGCCCCGGAGGCCGATACGAGCAGTACTTC. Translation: CASSPGGRYEQYF.

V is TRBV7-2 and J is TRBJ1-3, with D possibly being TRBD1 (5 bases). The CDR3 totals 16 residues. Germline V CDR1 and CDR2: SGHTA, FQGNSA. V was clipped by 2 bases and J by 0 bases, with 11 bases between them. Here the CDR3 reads CASSLSGPLSGNTIYF. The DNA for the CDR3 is TGTGCCAGCAGCTTATCAGGGCCCCTCTCTGGAAACACCATATATTTT.

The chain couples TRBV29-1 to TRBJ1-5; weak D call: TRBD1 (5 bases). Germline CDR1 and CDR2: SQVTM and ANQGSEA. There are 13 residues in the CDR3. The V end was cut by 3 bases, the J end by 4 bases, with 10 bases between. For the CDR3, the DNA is TGCAGCGTTGATTACGGGGGGAATCAGCCCCAGCATTTT. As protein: CSVDYGGNQPQHF.

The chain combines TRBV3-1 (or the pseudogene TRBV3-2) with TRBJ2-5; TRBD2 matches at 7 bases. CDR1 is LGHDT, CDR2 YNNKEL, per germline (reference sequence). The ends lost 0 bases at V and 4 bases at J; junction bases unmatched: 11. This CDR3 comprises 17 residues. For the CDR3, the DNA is TGTGCCAGCAGCCAAGATGTGTTAGCGGGTTCGGGAGAGACCCAGTACTTC. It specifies CASSQDVLAGSGETQYF.

The CDR3 here is CASTDSSLSGNTIYF. The CDR3 DNA is TGCGCCAGCACGGACAGCTCTCTCTCTGGAAACACCATATATTTT. The V gene is TRBV10-2, the J gene TRBJ1-3; D perhaps matches TRBD1 (6 bases). Per germline, CDR1 WSHSY and CDR2 SAAADI. This CDR3 contains 15 residues. V gave up 7 bases and J gave up 0 bases, with 13 bases separating them.

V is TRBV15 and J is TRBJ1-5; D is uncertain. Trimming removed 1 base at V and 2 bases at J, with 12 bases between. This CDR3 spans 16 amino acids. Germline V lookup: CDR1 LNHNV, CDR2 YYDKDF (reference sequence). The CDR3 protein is CATSRVFGVGNQPQHF. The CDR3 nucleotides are TGTGCCACCAGCAGAGTGTTCGGGGTTGGCAATCAGCCCCAGCATTTT.

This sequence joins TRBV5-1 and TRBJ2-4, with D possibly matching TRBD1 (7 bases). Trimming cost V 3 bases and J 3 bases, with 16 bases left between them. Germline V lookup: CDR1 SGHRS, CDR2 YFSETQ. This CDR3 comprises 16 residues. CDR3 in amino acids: CASSYTGDSGKNIQYF. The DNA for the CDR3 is TGCGCCAGCAGCTATACAGGGGACTCAGGCAAAAACATTCAGTACTTC.

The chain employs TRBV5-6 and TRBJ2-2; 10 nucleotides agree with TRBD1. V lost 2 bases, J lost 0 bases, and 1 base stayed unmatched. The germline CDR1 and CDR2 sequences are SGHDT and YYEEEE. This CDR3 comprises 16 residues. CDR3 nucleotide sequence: TGTGCCAGCAGCTTCGGACAGGGGGCGAACACCGGGGAGCTGTTTTTT. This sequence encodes CASSFGQGANTGELFF.

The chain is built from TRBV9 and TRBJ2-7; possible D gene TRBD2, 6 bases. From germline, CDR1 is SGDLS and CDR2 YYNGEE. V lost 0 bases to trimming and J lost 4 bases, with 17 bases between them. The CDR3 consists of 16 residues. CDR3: CASSVAGGTGRYEQYF. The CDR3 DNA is TGTGCCAGCAGCGTAGCTGGCGGGACGGGGAGGTACGAGCAGTACTTC.